The next 17 T cell receptor beta chains were all read from a single sample in a study of cytomegalovirus exposure and HLA in healthy donors. Some clones are missing from TCRdb's copy, which holds only in-frame ones; the method was immunoSEQ multiplex PCR. The sample has around 150,000 clones, approximately 80% seen once. The sample was PBMCs. The receptors were gathered from a young man in good health and CMV-seropositive.

The chain employs TRBV6-5 and TRBJ2-3, with 9 bases fitting TRBD2. V shed 7 bases and J 3 bases; nucleotides not matched to a gene: 8. The CDR3 runs to 15 residues. Per the germline V gene, CDR1 is MNHEY and CDR2 is SVGAGI. The CDR3 region is CASNRRGGRTDTQYF. In DNA, the CDR3 is TGTGCCAGCAATAGGCGGGGGGGCCGGACAGATACGCAGTATTTT.

The V call is TRBV5-1, the J call TRBJ2-3; no definite D call. Trimming cost V 0 bases and J 5 bases, with 16 bases left between them. In germline, CDR1 is SGHRS, CDR2 YFSETQ. The CDR3 is 16 residues long. Here the CDR3 DNA reads TGCGCCAGCAGCTTGGGGCACAGTGGTTTAGGAGATACGCAGTATTTT. Protein product: CASSLGHSGLGDTQYF.

The chain links TRBV18 to TRBJ2-1; the match to TRBD2 covers 10 bases. V was clipped by 6 bases and J by 5 bases; unmatched bases: 10. CDR3 size: 16 residues. CDR1 KGHSH and CDR2 LQKENI come from the germline V gene. The CDR3 region has the DNA TGTGCCAGCTCGTCGGTGCTAGCGGGGGCTCACAATGAGCAGTTCTTC. This translates into CASSSVLAGAHNEQFF.

The chain links TRBV9 to TRBJ2-7; D not certain. Germline CDR1 SGDLS, CDR2 YYNGEE. With 0 bases removed from V and 5 bases from J, the gap between germline ends came to 6 bases. The CDR3 extends over 12 amino acids. The CDR3 DNA reads as TGTGCCAGCAGCGTAGCTAACGACGAGCAGTACTTC. Amino acid sequence: CASSVANDEQYF.

In its sample, this clone was seen once. The V gene is TRBV5-1, the J gene TRBJ2-5; D is unresolved. V lost 0 bases and J lost 5, with 11 bases in between. The CDR3 runs to 14 residues. The germline CDR1 and CDR2 sequences are SGHRS and YFSETQ. CDR3 sequence: CASSLGLLWETQYF. DNA of the CDR3: TGCGCCAGCAGCTTGGGGCTCTTGTGGGAGACCCAGTACTTC. Based on the CDR3 plus reference TRBV5-1 and TRBJ2-5, the full variable domain is KAGVTQTPRYLIKTRGQQVTLSCSPISGHRSVSWYQQTPGQGLQFLFEYFSETQRNKGNFPGRFSGRQFSNSRSEMNVSTLELGDSALYLCASSLGLLWETQYFGPGTRLLVL.

The chain links TRBV11-3 to TRBJ2-3, with D possibly being TRBD2 (5 bases). Germline values: CDR1 SGHNT, CDR2 YENEEA. The CDR3 loop spans 15 amino acids. Trimming removed 2 bases from V and 1 base from J, with 10 bases in between. The CDR3 loop is CASSLTGLRTDTQYF. In DNA, the CDR3 is TGTGCCAGCAGCTTAACGGGGTTGCGCACAGATACGCAGTATTTT.

The chain links TRBV7-2 to TRBJ2-7; TRBD1 aligns across 8 bases. V lost 5 bases to trimming and J lost 6 bases; unmatched junction nucleotides: 6. The CDR3 is made up of 13 amino acids. Germline V gene sequence: CDR1 SGHTA, CDR2 FQGNSA. DNA of the CDR3: TGTGCCAGCAGCCCGGGACAGGTGAGCGAGCAGTACTTC. This sequence encodes CASSPGQVSEQYF. The whole variable domain, filled in from reference TRBV7-2 and TRBJ2-7, reads GAGVSQSPSNKVTEKGKDVELRCDPISGHTALYWYRQSLGQGLEFLIYFQGNSAPDKSGLPSDRFSAERTGGSVSTLTIQRTQQEDSAVYLCASSPGQVSEQYFGPGTRLTVT.

V gene TRBV6-5 combines with J gene TRBJ2-5, with D possibly matching TRBD2 (5 bases). This CDR3 has 13 amino acids. V lost 6 bases to trimming and J lost 6 bases, with 14 bases between them. CDR1 is MNHEY and CDR2 is SVGAGI in the germline V gene. Here the CDR3 reads CASRGLTLQTQYF. The CDR3 coding sequence is TGTGCCAGCAGAGGACTGACTCTGCAGACCCAGTACTTC.

The chain has TRBV7-9 and TRBJ1-1; 7 nucleotides align to TRBD1. V was pared by 3 bases and J by 6 bases, with 1 base of the junction left unmatched. Germline V gives CDR1 SEHNR, CDR2 FQNEAQ (reference sequence). The CDR3 runs to 12 residues. The CDR3 protein is CASSFRGAEAFF. CDR3 coding DNA: TGTGCCAGCAGCTTCAGGGGGGCTGAAGCTTTCTTT.

There are a few counts of this clone. This chain links TRBV11-2 with TRBJ2-5, with 8 bases identical to TRBD2. The V segment lost 5 bases and the J segment 4 bases; nucleotides outside the gene matches: 15. The CDR3 consists of 17 residues. The germline V gene encodes CDR1 SGHAT and CDR2 FQNNGV. Written as DNA, the CDR3 is TGTGCCAGCAGCCACGGGGGGGCTAGCGGTGGTCCAGAGACCCAGTACTTC. It translates to CASSHGGASGGPETQYF.

The chain carries TRBV2 and TRBJ1-6; perhaps TRBD1 as D (6 bases). CDR1 and CDR2 from the germline V gene are SNHLY and FYNNEI. This CDR3 is 14 amino acids long. Trimming left V 4 bases short and J 10 bases short, with 14 bases between. The CDR3 loop is CASSVGGEYSPLHF. The DNA for the CDR3 is TGTGCCAGCAGTGTTGGGGGCGAATACTCACCCCTCCACTTT.

The chain combines TRBV18 with TRBJ1-4; 9 nucleotides line up with TRBD1. V was clipped by 4 bases and J by 6 bases; unmatched bases: 3. CDR1 KGHSH and CDR2 LQKENI come from the germline V gene. This CDR3 comprises 14 residues. The CDR3 DNA sequence: TGTGCCAGCTCACGAGGACAGGGGTATGAAAAACTGTTTTTT. Its translation: CASSRGQGYEKLFF.

The V call is TRBV10-3, the J call TRBJ1-1; the D is unclear. Germline V lookup: CDR1 ENHRY, CDR2 SYGVKD. CDR3 length equals 14 residues. V gave up 4 bases and J gave up 3 bases, with 12 bases separating them. The CDR3: CAISGVPEDTEAFF. CDR3 coding DNA: TGTGCCATCAGTGGGGTCCCCGAGGACACTGAAGCTTTCTTT.

The chain recombines TRBV5-4 with TRBJ2-7; possibly TRBD2 for D (6 bases). Germline-derived CDR1 and CDR2 are SGHNT and YYREEE (reference sequence). The CDR3 sequence is 17 residues long. V lost 0 bases to trimming and J lost 2 bases, with 18 bases between them. Here the CDR3 DNA reads TGTGCCAGCAGCTTGGCCTCAGGTGAAGCGGGTCCCTACGAGCAGTACTTC. Residues: CASSLASGEAGPYEQYF.

This chain uses TRBV2 with TRBJ2-5; 8 nucleotides match TRBD2. The J call may be mistaken, given a closer DNA end match to TRBJ2-7. CDR1 is SNHLY, CDR2 FYNNEI, per germline. The CDR3 runs to 15 residues. As DNA, the CDR3 is TGTGCCAGCAGTGAGAGGAGCGGGGGTCTCTACGAGCAGTACTTC. Its translation is CASSERSGGLYEQYF.

The chain is built from TRBV6-1 and TRBJ1-1, with D possibly TRBD1 on 5 matching bases. Germline values: CDR1 MNHNS, CDR2 SASEGT. V lost 0 bases, J lost 7 bases, and 12 bases lay in between. CDR3 length: 14 residues. The CDR3, as DNA: TGTGCCAGCAGTGAAGCGCTTCGACAGAATGAAGCTTTCTTT. Amino acids: CASSEALRQNEAFF.

The V call is TRBV14, the J call TRBJ2-1; no clear D gene. Germline-derived CDR1 and CDR2 are SGHDN and FVKESK. The CDR3 consists of 12 residues. Trimming removed 3 bases at V and 8 bases at J, with 8 bases between. The CDR3 is CASSHFRDEQFF. The DNA of the CDR3 is TGTGCCAGCAGCCACTTTCGGGATGAGCAGTTCTTC.